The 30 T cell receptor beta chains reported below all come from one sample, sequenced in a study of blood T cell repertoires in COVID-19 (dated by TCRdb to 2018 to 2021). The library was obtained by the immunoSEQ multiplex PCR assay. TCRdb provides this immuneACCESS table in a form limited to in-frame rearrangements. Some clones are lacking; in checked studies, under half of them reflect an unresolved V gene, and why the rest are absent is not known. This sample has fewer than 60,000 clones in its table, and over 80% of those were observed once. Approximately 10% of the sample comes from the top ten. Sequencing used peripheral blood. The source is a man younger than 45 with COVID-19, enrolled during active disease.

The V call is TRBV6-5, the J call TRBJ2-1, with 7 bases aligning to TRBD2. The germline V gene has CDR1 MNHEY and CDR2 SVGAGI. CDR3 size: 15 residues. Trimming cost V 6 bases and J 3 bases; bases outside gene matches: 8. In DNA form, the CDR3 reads TGTGCCAGCAGCCCCCTAGCGGCGGACTACAATGAGCAGTTCTTC. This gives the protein CASSPLAADYNEQFF.

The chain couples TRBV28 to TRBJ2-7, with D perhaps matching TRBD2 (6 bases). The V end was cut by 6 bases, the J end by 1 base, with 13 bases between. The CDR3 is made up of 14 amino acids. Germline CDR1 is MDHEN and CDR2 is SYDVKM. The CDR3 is CASRGTGVSYEQYF. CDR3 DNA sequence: TGTGCCAGCAGGGGGACGGGAGTATCCTACGAGCAGTACTTC.

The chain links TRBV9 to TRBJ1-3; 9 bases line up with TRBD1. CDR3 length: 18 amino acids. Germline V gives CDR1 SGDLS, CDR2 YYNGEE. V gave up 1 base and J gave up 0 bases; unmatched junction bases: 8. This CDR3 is CASSVRDRGVISGNTIYF. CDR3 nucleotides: TGTGCCAGCAGCGTAAGAGACAGGGGGGTTATCTCTGGAAACACCATATATTTT. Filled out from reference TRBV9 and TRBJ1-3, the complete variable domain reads DSGVTQTPKHLITATGQRVTLRCSPRSGDLSVYWYQQSLDQGLQFLIQYYNGEERAKGNILERFSAQQFPDLHSELNLSSLELGDSALYFCASSVRDRGVISGNTIYFGEGSWLTVV.

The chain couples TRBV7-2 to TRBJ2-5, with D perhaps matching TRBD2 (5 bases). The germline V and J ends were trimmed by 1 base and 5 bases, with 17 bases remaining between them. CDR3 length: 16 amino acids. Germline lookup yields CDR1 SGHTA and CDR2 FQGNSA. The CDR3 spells CASSLVAGEGWETQYF. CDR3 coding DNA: TGTGCCAGCAGCTTAGTAGCCGGAGAGGGATGGGAGACCCAGTACTTC.

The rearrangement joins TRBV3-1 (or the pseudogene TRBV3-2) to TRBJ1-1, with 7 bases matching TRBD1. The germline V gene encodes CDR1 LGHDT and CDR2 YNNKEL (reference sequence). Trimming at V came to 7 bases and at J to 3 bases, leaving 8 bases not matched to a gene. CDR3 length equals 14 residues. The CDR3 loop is CASTAGQGDTEAFF. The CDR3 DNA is TGTGCCAGCACCGCGGGGCAGGGGGACACTGAAGCTTTCTTT.

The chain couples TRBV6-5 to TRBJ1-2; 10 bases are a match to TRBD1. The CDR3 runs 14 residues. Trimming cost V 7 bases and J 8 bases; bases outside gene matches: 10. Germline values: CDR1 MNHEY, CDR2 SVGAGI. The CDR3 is CASTAGGTGDGYTF. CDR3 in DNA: TGTGCCAGCACTGCAGGAGGGACAGGGGACGGCTACACCTTC.

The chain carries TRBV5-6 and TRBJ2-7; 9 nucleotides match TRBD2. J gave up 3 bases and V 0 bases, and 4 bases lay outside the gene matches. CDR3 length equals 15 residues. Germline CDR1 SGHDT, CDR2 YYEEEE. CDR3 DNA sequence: TGTGCCAGCAGCTTGGTAGCGGGAGTCAACTACGAGCAGTACTTC. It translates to CASSLVAGVNYEQYF.

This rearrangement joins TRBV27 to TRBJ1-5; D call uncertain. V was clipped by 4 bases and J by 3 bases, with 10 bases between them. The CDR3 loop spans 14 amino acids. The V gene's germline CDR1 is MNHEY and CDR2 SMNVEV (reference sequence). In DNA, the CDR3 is TGTGCCAGCAGTTCGTCGGACTTCAATCAGCCCCAGCATTTT. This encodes CASSSSDFNQPQHF.

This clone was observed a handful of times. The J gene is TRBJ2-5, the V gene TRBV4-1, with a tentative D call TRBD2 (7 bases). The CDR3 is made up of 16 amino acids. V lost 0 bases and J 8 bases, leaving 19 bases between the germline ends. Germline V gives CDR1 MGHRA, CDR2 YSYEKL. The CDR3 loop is CASSQDRTAGWNTQYF. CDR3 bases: TGCGCCAGCAGCCAAGATAGGACAGCGGGATGGAACACCCAGTACTTC.

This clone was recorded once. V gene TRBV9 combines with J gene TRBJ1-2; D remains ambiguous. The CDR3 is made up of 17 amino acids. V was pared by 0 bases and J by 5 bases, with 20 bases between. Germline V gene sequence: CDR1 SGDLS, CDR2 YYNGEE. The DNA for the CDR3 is TGTGCCAGCAGCGTAGTGGCAGGTTCGACCTCTCCTTATGGCTACACCTTC. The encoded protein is CASSVVAGSTSPYGYTF.

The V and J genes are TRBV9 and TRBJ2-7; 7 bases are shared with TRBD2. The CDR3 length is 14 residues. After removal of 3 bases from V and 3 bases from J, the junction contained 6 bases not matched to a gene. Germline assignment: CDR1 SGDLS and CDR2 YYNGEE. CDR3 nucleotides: TGTGCCAGCAGCGCCGGGGGGTCCAACTACGAGCAGTACTTC. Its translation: CASSAGGSNYEQYF.

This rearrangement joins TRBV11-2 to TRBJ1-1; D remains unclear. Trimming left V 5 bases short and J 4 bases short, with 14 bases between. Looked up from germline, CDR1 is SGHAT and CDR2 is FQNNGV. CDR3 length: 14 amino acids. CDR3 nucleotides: TGTGCCAGCAGCCCCAGGTTTGTCGTCACTGAAGCTTTCTTT. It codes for CASSPRFVVTEAFF.

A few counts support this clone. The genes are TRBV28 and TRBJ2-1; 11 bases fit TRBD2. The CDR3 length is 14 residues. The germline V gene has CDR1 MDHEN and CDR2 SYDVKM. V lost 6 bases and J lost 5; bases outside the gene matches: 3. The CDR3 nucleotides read TGTGCCAGCAGGGGGACTAGCGGTAACAATGAGCAGTTCTTC. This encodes CASRGTSGNNEQFF.

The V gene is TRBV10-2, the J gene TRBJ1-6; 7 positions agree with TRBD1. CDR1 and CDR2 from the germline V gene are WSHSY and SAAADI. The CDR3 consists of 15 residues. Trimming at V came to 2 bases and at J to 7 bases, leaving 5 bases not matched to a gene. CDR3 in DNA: TGCGCCAGCAGTGAGGACAGGGTTCGCAATTCACCCCTCCACTTT. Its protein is CASSEDRVRNSPLHF.

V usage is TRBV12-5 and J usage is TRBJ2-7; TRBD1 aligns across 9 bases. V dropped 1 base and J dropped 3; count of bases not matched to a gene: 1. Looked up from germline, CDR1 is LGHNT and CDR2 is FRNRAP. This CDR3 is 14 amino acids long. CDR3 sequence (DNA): TGTGCTAGTGGTTTGGGGACAGGGGACTACGAGCAGTACTTC. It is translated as CASGLGTGDYEQYF.

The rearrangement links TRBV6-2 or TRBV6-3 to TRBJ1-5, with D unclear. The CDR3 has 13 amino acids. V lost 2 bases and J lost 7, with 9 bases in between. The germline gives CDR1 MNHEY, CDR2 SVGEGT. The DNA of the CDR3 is TGTGCCAGCAGTTACCAATACAAACAGCCCCAGCATTTT. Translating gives CASSYQYKQPQHF.

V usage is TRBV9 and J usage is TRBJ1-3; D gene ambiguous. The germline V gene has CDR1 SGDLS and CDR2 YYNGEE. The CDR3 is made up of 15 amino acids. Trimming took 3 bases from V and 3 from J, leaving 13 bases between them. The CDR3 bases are TGTGCCAGCAGCGCTGAAATCGAGGGTGGAAACACCATATATTTT. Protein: CASSAEIEGGNTIYF.

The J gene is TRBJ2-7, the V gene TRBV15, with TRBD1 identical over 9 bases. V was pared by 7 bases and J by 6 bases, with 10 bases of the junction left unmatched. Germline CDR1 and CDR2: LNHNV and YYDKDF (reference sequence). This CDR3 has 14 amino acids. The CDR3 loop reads CATTSTGGSREQYF. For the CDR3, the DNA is TGTGCCACCACCTCGACAGGGGGTTCCCGCGAGCAGTACTTC.

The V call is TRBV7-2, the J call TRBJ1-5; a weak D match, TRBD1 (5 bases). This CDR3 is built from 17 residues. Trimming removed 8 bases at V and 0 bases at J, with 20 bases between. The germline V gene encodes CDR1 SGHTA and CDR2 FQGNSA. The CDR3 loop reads CASAWGRREYSNQPQHF. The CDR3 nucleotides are TGTGCCAGCGCCTGGGGGAGGAGGGAGTATAGCAATCAGCCCCAGCATTTT.

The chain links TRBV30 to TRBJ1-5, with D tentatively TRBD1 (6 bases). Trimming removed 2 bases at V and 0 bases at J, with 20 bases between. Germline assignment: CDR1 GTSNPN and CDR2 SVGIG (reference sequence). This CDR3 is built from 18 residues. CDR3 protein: CAWSPRGQTFNSNQPQHF. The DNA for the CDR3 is TGTGCCTGGAGTCCAAGAGGACAGACCTTCAATAGCAATCAGCCCCAGCATTTT.

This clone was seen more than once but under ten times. The CDR3 sequence: CAWSARGSQIYNSPLHF. In DNA form, the CDR3 reads TGTGCCTGGAGTGCACGAGGCAGTCAAATATATAATTCACCCCTCCACTTT. V gene TRBV30 combines with J gene TRBJ1-6, with D hard to call. The V end was cut by 1 base, the J end by 4 bases, with 17 bases between. CDR3 length equals 17 residues. CDR1 GTSNPN and CDR2 SVGIG come from the germline V gene (reference sequence).

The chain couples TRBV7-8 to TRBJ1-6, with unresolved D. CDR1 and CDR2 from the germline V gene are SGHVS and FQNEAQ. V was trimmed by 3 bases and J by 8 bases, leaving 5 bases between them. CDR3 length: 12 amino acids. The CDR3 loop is CASSFPHSPLHF. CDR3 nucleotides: TGTGCCAGCAGCTTCCCTCATTCACCCCTCCACTTT. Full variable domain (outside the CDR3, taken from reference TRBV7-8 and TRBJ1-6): GAGVSQSPRYKVAKRGQDVALRCDPISGHVSLFWYQQALGQGPEFLTYFQNEAQLDKSGLPSDRFFAERPEGSVSTLKIQRTQQEDSAVYLCASSFPHSPLHFGNGTRLTVT.

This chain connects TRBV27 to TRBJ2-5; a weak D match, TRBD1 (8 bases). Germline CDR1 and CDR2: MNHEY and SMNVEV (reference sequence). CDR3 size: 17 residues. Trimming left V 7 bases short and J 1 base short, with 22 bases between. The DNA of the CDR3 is TGTGCCAGCACCTCACAGGGGGGGCTAGCGACCCAAGAGACCCAGTACTTC. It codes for CASTSQGGLATQETQYF.

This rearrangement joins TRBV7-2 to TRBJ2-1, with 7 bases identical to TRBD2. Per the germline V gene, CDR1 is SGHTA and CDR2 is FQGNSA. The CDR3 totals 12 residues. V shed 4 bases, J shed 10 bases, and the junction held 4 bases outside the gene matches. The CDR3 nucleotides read TGTGCCAGCAGCTCGCCGGGACTAGAGCAGTTCTTC. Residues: CASSSPGLEQFF.

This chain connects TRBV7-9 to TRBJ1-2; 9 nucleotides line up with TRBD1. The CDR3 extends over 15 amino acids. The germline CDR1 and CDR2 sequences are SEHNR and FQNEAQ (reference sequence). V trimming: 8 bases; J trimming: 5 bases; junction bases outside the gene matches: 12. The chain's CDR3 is CASSYPGQGNYGYTF. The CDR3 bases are TGTGCCAGCTCTTATCCGGGACAGGGTAATTATGGCTACACCTTC. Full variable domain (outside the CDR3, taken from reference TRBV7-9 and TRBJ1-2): DTGVSQNPRHKITKRGQNVTFRCDPISEHNRLYWYRQTLGQGPEFLTYFQNEAQLEKSRLLSDRFSAERPKGSFSTLEIQRTEQGDSAMYLCASSYPGQGNYGYTFGSGTRLTVV.

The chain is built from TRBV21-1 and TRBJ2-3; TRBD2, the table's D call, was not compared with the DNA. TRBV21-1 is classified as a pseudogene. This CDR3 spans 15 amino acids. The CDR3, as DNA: TGTGCCAGCAGCAATTGCGGGAGGTGCGCAGATACGCAGTATTTT. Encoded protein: CASSNCGRCADTQYF.

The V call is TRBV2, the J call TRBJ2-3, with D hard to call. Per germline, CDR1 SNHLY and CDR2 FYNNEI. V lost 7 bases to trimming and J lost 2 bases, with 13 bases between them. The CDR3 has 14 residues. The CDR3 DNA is TGTGCCAGCAAAATCGGCGGAGCCACAGATACGCAGTATTTT. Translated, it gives CASKIGGATDTQYF.

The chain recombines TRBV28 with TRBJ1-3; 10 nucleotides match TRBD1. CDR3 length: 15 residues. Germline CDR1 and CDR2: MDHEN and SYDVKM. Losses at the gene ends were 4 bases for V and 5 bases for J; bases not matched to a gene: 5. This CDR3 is CASSSGTGVRNTIYF. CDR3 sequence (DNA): TGTGCCAGCAGTTCCGGGACAGGGGTTAGAAACACCATATATTTT.

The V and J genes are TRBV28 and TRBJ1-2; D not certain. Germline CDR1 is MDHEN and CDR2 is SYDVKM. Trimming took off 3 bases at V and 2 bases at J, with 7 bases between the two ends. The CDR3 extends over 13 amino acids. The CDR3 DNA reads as TGTGCCAGCAGTTTCTCGGAGAACTATGGCTACACCTTC. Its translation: CASSFSENYGYTF.

CDR3 loop: CASSPRDRGTGYTF. The CDR3 DNA is TGTGCCAGTAGTCCTCGGGACAGGGGAACTGGCTACACCTTC. The chain recombines TRBV19 with TRBJ1-2, with 10 bases fitting TRBD1. In germline, CDR1 is LNHDA, CDR2 SQIVND (reference sequence). Trimming took 5 bases from V and 7 from J; bases not matched to a gene: 7. The length of the CDR3 is 14 residues.